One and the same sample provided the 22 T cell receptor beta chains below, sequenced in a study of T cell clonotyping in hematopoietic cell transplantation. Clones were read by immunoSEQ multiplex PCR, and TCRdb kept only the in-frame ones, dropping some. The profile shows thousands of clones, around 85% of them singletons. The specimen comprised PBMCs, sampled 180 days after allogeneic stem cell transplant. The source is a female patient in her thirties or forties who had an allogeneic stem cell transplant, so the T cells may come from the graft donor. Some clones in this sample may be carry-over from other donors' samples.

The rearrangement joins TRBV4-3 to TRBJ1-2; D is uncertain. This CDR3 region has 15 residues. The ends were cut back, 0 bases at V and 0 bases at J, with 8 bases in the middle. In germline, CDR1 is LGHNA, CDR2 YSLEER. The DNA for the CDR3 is TGCGCCAGCAGCCAAGATAGGGCGGCTAACTATGGCTACACCTTC. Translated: CASSQDRAANYGYTF.

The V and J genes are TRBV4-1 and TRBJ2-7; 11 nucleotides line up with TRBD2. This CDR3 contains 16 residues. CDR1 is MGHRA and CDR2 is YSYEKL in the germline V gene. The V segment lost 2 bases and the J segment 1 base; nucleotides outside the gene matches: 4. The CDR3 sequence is CASSQSLAGGSYEQYF. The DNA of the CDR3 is TGCGCCAGCAGCCAATCCCTAGCGGGGGGTTCCTACGAGCAGTACTTC.

CDR3 bases: TGTGCCAGCCAGACAGCAGCCAAAAACATTCAGTACTTC. This translates into CASQTAAKNIQYF. The chain joins TRBV2 to TRBJ2-4, with D possibly being TRBD1 (5 bases). The CDR3 has 13 amino acids. With 8 bases removed from V and 0 bases from J, the gap between germline ends came to 8 bases. Looked up from germline, CDR1 is SNHLY and CDR2 is FYNNEI.

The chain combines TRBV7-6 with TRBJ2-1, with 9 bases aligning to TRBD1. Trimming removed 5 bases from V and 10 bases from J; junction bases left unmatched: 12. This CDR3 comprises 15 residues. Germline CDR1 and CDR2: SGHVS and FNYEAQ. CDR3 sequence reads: CASSLRDRDIGEQFF. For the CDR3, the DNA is TGTGCCAGCAGCCTCCGGGACAGGGATATAGGAGAGCAGTTCTTC.

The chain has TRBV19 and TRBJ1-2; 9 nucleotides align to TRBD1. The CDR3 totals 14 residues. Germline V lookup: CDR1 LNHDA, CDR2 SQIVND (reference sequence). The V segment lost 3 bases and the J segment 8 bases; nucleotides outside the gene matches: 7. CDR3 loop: CASSMRGQGVGYTF. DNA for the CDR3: TGTGCCAGTAGTATGCGGGGACAGGGAGTCGGCTACACCTTC.

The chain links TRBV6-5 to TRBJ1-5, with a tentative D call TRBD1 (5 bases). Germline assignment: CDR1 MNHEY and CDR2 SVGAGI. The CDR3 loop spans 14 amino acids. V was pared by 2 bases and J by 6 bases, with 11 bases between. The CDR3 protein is CASSYDQGSQPQHF. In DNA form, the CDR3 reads TGTGCCAGCAGTTACGATCAGGGTTCTCAGCCCCAGCATTTT.

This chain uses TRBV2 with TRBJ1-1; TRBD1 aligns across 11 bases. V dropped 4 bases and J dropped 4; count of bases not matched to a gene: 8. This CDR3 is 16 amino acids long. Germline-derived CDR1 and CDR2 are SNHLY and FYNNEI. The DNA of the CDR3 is TGTGCCAGCAGTGGGACAGGGGGCATTAAGGGCACTGAAGCTTTCTTT. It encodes CASSGTGGIKGTEAFF.

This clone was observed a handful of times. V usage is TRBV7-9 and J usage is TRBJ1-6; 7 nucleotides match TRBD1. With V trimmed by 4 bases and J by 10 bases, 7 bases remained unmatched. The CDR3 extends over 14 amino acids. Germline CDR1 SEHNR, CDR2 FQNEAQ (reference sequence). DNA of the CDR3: TGTGCCAGCAGCTCCGACAGGGAGAAATCACCCCTCCACTTT. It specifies CASSSDREKSPLHF.

CDR3 loop: CASSFRGVRSYNEQFF. The CDR3 DNA is TGTGCCAGCAGTTTCAGAGGGGTCCGCTCCTACAATGAGCAGTTCTTC. The chain couples TRBV6-5 to TRBJ2-1; D tentatively reads TRBD1 or TRBD2 (5 bases each). CDR3 length: 16 residues. Germline V gene data show CDR1 as MNHEY and CDR2 as SVGAGI. Trimming shortened V by 4 bases and J by 0 bases, and 13 bases separated the two germline ends.

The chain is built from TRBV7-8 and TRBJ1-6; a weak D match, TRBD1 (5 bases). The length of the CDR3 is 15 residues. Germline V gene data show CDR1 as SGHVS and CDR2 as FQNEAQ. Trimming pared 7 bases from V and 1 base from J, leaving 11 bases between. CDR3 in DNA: TGTGCCAGCAACCTTGGACAATCCTATAATTCACCCCTCCACTTT. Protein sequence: CASNLGQSYNSPLHF.

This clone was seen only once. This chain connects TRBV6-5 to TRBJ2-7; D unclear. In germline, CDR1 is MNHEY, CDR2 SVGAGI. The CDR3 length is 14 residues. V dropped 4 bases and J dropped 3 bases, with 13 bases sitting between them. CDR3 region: CASSSDLYYYEQYF. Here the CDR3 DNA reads TGTGCCAGCAGTTCCGACCTTTATTACTACGAGCAGTACTTC.

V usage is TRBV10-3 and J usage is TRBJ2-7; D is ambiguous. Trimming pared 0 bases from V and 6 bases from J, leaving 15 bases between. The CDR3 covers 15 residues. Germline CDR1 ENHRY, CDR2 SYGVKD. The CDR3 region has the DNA TGTGCCATCAGTGAGTCATCGGGTTCCCTAGGCGAGCAGTACTTC. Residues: CAISESSGSLGEQYF.

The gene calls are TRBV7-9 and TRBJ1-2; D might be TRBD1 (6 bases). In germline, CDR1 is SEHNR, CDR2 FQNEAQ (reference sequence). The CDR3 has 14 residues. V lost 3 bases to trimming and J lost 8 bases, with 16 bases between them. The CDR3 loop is CASSLLMGARGYTF. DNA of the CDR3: TGTGCCAGCAGCTTGTTGATGGGGGCAAGGGGCTACACCTTC.

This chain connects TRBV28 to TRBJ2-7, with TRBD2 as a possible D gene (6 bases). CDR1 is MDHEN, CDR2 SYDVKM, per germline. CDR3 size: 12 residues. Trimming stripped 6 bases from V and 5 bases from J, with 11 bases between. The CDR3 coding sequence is TGTGCCAGCAGCCACGGGGGTGACGAGCAGTACTTC. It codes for CASSHGGDEQYF.

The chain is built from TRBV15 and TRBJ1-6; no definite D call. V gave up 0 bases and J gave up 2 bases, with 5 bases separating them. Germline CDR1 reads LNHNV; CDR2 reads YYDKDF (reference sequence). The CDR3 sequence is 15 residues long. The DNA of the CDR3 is TGTGCCACCAGCAGAGATGTGGCCTATAATTCACCCCTCCACTTT. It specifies CATSRDVAYNSPLHF.

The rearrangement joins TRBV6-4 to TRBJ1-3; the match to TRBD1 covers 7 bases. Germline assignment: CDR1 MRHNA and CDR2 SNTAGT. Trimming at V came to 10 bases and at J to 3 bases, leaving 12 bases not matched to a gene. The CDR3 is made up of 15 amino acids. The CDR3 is CAIPTGRRVGNTIYF. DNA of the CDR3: TGTGCCATTCCGACAGGGAGACGGGTTGGAAACACCATATATTTT.

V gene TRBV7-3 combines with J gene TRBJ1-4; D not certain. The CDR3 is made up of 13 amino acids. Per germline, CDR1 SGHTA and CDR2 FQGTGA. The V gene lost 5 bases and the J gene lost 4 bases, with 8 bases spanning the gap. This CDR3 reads CASSLDLNEKLFF. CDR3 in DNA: TGTGCCAGCAGCCTTGACCTTAATGAAAAACTGTTTTTT.

CDR3 sequence (DNA): TGTGCCAGCAGTAATACTGGGGGGCAGCCCCAGCATTTT. This gives the protein CASSNTGGQPQHF. The genes are TRBV6-5 and TRBJ1-5; D perhaps matches TRBD1 (5 bases). V lost 5 bases to trimming and J lost 7 bases, with 12 bases between them. The CDR3 consists of 13 residues. In germline, CDR1 is MNHEY, CDR2 SVGAGI.

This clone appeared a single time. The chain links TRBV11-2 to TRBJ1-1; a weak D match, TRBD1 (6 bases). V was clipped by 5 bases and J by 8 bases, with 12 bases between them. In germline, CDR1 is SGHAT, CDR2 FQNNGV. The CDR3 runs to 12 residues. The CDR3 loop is CASSAYREEAFF. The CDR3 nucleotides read TGTGCCAGCAGCGCATACAGGGAGGAAGCTTTCTTT. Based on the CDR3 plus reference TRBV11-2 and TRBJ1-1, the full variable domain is EAGVAQSPRYKIIEKRQSVAFWCNPISGHATLYWYQQILGQGPKLLIQFQNNGVVDDSQLPKDRFSAERLKGVDSTLKIQPAKLEDSAVYLCASSAYREEAFFGQGTRLTVV.

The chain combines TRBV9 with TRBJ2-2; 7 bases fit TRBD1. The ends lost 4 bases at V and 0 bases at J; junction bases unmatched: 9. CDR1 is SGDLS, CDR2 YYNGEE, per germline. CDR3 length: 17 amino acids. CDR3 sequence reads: CASSPFRGQANTGELFF. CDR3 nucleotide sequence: TGTGCCAGCAGCCCCTTCCGCGGACAGGCGAACACCGGGGAGCTGTTTTTT.

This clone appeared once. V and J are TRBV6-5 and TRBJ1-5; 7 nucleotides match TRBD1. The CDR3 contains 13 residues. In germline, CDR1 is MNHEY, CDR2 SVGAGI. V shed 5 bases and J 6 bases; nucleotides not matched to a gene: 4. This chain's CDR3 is CASSTYRGQPQHF. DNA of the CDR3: TGTGCCAGCAGTACCTACAGGGGTCAGCCCCAGCATTTT.

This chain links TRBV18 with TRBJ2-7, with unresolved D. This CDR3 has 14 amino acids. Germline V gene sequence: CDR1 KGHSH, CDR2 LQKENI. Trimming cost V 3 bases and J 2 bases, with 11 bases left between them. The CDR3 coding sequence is TGTGCCAGCTCACCTCGGCTAACGACCTACGAGCAGTACTTC. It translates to CASSPRLTTYEQYF.